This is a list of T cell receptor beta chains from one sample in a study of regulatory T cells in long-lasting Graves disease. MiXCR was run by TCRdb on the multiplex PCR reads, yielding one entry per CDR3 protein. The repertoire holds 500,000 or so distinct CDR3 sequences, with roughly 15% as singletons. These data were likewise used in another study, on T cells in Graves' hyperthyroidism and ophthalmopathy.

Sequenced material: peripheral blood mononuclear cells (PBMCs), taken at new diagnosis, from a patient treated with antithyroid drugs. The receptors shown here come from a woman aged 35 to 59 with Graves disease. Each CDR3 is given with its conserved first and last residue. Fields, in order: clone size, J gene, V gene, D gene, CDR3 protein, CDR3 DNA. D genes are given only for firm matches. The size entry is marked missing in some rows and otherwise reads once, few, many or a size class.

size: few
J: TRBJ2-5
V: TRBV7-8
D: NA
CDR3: CASSPGRVPRETQYF
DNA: TGTGCCAGCAGCCCGGGACGTGTTCCGCGGGAGACCCAGTACTTC

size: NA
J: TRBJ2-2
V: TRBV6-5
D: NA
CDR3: CASSYWDANTGELFF
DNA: TGTGCCAGCAGTTACTGGGACGCGAACACCGGGGAGCTGTTTTTT

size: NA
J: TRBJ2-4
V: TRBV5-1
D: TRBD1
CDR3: CASSKGQGGNIQYF
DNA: TGCGCCAGCAGCAAGGGACAGGGAGGAAACATTCAGTACTTC

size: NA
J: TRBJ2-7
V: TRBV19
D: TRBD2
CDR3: CASKNGGTHEQYF
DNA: TGTGCCAGTAAGAACGGGGGGACCCACGAGCAGTACTTC

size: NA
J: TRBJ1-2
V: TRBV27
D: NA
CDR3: CASKTGGEGYTF
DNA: TGTGCCAGCAAGACTGGGGGAGAGGGCTACACCTTC

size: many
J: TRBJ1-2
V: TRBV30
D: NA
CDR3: CAWRIAGANYGYTF
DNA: TGTGCCTGGAGAATCGCAGGGGCTAACTATGGCTACACCTTC

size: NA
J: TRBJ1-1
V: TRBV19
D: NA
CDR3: CASSISLEAFF
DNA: TGTGCCAGTAGTATTAGCCTCGAAGCTTTCTTT

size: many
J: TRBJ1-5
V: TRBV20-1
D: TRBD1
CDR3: CSAMGQGNQPQHF
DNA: TGCAGTGCAATGGGACAGGGCAATCAGCCCCAGCATTTT

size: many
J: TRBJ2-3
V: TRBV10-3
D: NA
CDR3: CAISESDDSTDTQYF
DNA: TGTGCCATCAGTGAGTCGGATGATTCCACAGATACGCAGTATTTT

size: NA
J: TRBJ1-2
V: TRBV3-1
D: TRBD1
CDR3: CASSHLQRQGRYGYTF
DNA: TGTGCCAGCAGCCACCTACAGAGACAGGGGAGGTATGGCTACACCTTC

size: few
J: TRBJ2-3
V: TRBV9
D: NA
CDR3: CASSPLRPDTQYF
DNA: TGTGCCAGCAGCCCACTGAGGCCAGATACGCAGTATTTT

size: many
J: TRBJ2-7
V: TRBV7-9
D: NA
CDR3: CASSLERVSYEQYF
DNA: TGTGCCAGCAGCTTAGAGAGGGTCTCCTACGAGCAGTACTTC

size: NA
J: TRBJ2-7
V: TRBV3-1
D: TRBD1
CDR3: CVSSQNPGQTYEQYF
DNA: TGTGTCAGCAGCCAAAACCCGGGACAGACCTACGAGCAGTACTTC

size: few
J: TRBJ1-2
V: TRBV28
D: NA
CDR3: CASQWSSYGYTF
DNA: TGTGCCAGCCAATGGTCCAGCTATGGCTACACCTTC

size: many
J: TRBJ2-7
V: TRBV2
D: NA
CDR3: CASSEAGPYEQYF
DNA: TGTGCCAGCAGTGAAGCGGGTCCCTACGAGCAGTACTTC

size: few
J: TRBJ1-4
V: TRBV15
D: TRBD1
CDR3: CATSMGTGNDNEKLFF
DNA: TGTGCCACCAGCATGGGGACAGGGAACGATAATGAAAAACTGTTTTTT

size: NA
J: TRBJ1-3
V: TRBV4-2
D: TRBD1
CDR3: CASSQERTGVGNTIYF
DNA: TGTGCCAGCAGCCAAGAGCGGACAGGCGTTGGAAACACCATATATTTT

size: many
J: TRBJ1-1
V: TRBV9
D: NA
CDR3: CASSPTGGPNTEAFF
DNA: TGTGCCAGCAGCCCCACGGGGGGTCCGAACACTGAAGCTTTCTTT

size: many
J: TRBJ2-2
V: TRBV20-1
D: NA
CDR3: CSARDYQGRTGELFF
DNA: TGCAGTGCTAGAGATTATCAGGGGCGCACCGGGGAGCTGTTTTTT

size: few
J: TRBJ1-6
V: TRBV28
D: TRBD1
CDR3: CASRAGTGDNSPLHF
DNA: TGTGCCAGCAGGGCCGGGACAGGGGATAATTCACCCCTCCACTTT

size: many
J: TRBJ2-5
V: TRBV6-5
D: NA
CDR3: CASSSPDRQETQYF
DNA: TGTGCCAGCAGTTCGCCCGACAGGCAAGAGACCCAGTACTTC

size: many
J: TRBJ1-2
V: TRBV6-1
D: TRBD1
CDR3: CASSHTGASAQGYTF
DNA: TGTGCCAGCAGTCACACAGGGGCATCGGCTCAGGGCTACACCTTC